The 4 T cell receptor beta chains listed next were all sequenced from one sample in a study of preoperative IRX-2 immunotherapy in early breast cancer. Data came from immunoSEQ multiplex PCR; TCRdb stores just in-frame clones and leaves some out. The profile shows roughly 30,000 clones, roughly four fifths of them singletons. Treatment reported: preoperative locoregional IRX-2 cytokine immunotherapy. The specimen comprised lymph node tissue, sampled from a patient treated with IRX-2 immunotherapy. These TCRs come from a human donor with breast cancer.

V gene TRBV27 combines with J gene TRBJ2-1, with 13 positions matching TRBD2. The CDR3 runs to 14 residues. V lost 6 bases, J lost 6 bases, and 2 bases stayed unmatched. Germline assignment: CDR1 MNHEY and CDR2 SMNVEV (reference sequence). This CDR3 is CASRGLAGSNEQFF. CDR3 coding DNA: TGTGCCAGCAGGGGACTAGCGGGGTCCAATGAGCAGTTCTTC.

V and J are TRBV18 and TRBJ1-5, with a weak D call TRBD1 (5 bases). This CDR3 is built from 13 residues. V lost 8 bases, J lost 3 bases, and 11 bases lay in between. Germline V gives CDR1 KGHSH, CDR2 LQKENI. CDR3 loop: CASHAGHNQPQHF. CDR3 nucleotide sequence: TGTGCCAGCCACGCGGGGCACAATCAGCCCCAGCATTTT.

The chain recombines TRBV14 with TRBJ2-5; D remains ambiguous. CDR3 size: 14 residues. Germline-derived CDR1 and CDR2 are SGHDN and FVKESK. Trimming took off 2 bases at V and 4 bases at J, with 11 bases between the two ends. CDR3 sequence: CASSQMGIIETQYF. The CDR3 DNA reads as TGTGCCAGCAGCCAAATGGGGATTATAGAGACCCAGTACTTC.

The chain joins TRBV25-1 to TRBJ1-2; TRBD1 aligns across 10 bases. Germline V lookup: CDR1 MGHDK, CDR2 SYGVNS. Unmatched junction bases numbered 5, after V lost 4 bases and J lost 0 bases. The CDR3 covers 16 residues. For the CDR3, the DNA is TGTGCCAGCAGTGCGGGACAGGGGTTAGCTAACTATGGCTACACCTTC. It yields the protein CASSAGQGLANYGYTF.